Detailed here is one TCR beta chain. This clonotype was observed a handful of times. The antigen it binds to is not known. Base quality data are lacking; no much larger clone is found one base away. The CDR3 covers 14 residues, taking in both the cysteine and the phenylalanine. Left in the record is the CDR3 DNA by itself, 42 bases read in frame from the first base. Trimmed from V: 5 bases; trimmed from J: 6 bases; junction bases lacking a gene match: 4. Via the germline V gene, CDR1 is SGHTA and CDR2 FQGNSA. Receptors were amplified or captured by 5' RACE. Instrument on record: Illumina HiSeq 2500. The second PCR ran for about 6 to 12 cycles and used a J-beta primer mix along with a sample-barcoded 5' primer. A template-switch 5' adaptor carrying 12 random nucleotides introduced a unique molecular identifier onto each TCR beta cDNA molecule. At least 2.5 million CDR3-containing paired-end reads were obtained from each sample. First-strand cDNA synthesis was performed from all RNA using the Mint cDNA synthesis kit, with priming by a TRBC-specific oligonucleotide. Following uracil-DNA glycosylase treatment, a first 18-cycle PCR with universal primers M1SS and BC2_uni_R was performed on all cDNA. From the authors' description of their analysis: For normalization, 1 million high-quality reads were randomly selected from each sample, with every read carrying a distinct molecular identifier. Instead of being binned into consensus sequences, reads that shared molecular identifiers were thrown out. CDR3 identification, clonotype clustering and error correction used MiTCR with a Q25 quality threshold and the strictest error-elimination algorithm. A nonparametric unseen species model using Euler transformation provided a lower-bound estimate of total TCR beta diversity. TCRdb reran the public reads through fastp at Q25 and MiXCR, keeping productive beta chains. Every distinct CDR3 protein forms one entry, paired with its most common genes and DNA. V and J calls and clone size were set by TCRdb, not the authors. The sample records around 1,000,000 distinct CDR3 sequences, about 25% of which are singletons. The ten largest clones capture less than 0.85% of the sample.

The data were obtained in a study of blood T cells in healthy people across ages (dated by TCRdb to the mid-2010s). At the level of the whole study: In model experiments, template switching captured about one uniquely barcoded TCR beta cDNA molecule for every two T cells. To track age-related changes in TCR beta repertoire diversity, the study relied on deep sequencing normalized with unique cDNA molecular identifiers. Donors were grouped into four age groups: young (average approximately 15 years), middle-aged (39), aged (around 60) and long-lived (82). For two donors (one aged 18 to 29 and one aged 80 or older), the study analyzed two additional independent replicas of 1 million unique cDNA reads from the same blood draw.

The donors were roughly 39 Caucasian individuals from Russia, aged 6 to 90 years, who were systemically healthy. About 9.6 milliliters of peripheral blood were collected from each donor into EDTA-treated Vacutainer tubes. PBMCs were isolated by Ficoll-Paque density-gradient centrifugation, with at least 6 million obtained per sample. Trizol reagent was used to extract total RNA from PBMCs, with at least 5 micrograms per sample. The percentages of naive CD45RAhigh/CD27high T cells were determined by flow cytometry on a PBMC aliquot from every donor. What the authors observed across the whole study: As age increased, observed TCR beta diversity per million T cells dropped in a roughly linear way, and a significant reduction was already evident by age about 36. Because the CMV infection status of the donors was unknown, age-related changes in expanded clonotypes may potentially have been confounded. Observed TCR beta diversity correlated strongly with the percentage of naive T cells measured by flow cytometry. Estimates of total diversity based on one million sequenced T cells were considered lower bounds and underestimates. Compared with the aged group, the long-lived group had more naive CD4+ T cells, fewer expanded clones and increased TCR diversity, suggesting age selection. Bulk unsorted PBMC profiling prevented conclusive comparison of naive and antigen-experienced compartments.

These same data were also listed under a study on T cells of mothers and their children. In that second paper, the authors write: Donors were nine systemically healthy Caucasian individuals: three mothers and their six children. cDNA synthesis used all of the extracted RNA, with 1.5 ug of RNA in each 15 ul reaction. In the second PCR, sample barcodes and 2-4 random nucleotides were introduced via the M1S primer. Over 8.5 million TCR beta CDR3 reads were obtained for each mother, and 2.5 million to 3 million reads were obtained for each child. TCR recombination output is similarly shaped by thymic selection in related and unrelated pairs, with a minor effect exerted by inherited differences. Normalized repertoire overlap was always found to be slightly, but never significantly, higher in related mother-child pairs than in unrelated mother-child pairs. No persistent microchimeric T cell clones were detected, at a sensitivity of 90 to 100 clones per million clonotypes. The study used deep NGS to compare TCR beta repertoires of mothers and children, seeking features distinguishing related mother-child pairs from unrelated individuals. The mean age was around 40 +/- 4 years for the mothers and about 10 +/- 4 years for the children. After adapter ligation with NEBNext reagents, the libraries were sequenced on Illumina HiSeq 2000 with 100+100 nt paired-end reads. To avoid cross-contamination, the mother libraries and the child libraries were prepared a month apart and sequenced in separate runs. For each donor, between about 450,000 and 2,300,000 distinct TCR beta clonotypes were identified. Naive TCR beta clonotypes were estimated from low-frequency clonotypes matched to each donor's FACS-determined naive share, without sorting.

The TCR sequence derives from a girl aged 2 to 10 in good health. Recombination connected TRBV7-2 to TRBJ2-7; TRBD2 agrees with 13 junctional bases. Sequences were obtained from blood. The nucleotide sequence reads TGTGCCAGCAGCCGACTAGCGGGAGGTGGCGAGCAGTACTTC. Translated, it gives CASSRLAGGGEQYF.